This T cell receptor (beta chain) was sequenced in a study of T cells in localized non-small cell lung cancer. The study, taken as a whole, reports: Clonality peaked in uninvolved adjacent lung rather than tumor.

As for this clone: Its target is unknown.

The V and J ends lost 1 base and 1 base respectively, with 8 bases between them. The germline gives CDR1 SGHNT, CDR2 YYREEE (reference sequence). The CDR3 is made up of 15 amino acids. This table comes from immunoSEQ multiplex PCR, and its TCRdb copy is limited to in-frame clones, with some not included. The data hold about 59,000 clones, with roughly 90% observed a single time. The sample in question was peripheral blood, obtained before any cancer treatment. The source is a man aged 35-69 years with stage I squamous cell lung carcinoma. The chain recombines TRBV5-4 with TRBJ2-2; no clear D. The CDR3 DNA follows: TGTGCCAGCAGCTTGTCAAGGGTGAACACCGGGGAGCTGTTTTTT. Its translation: CASSLSRVNTGELFF.